This TCR beta chain was captured in a study of shared clonotypes between healthy human individuals (dated by TCRdb to 2018 to 2021). Study-level background: Three men and a couple of women, aged 18 to 49 years, made up the cohort. For each donor, three plates each were used for CD4 naive and CD4 memory, two plates were used for CD8 naive, and one plate was used for CD8 memory. To estimate repertoire size and how much clonotypes are shared between individuals, the study performed deep sequencing of blood TCR repertoires from about five healthy adults. To increase sequencing depth and limit assay-specific biases, different laboratories used diverse techniques to prepare libraries and sequence TCR repertoires. Each donor's leukapheresis produced roughly between roughly 0.94 and 9.5 billion PBMCs.

CD8 naive samples were obtained by positive selection for CCR7 among CD45RO-negative cells, yielding a CD45RA+CCR7+ population from which TemRA cells were excluded. The donors were healthy, HIV-negative adults with no recently reported acute infections or vaccinations. Only Caucasian adults living in Nashville, Tennessee, USA were represented among the donors. After blood collection by leukapheresis, PBMCs were isolated using Ficoll-Histopaque density gradient centrifugation and then cryopreserved in the vapor phase of liquid nitrogen. Analytical flow cytometry was used to check the purity and quantity of every magnetically sorted T cell population. Genomic DNA was isolated from every sorted fraction and measured by UV absorbance on a Nanodrop 2000c. Including the terminal cysteine and phenylalanine, the CDR3 comprises 16 residues. The CDR3 DNA has 48 bases and is translated from base 1. The junction carries 14 bases between V and J, which are trimmed by 2 bases and 1 base respectively. CDR1 MNHNS and CDR2 SASEGT are derived from the germline V gene.

TCR CDR3 regions were amplified from genomic DNA by multiplex PCR using the deep immunoSEQ assay. Extracted genomic DNA from each cell subset was distributed evenly across all wells of several immunoSEQ 96-well plates, and each plate was treated as a replicate. Each replicate PCR for sorted subsets received around 200 ng genomic DNA, equal to roughly 30,000 T cell genomes. Purified libraries were measured with a Qubit 3.0 fluorometer, size-checked on a Bioanalyzer 2100, and measured again with the KAPA Library Quantification kit. Every immunoSEQ 96-well plate was sequenced on a separate single-read 150-cycle Illumina NextSeq 550 flow cell. For the original study's pipeline: Because the immunoSEQ output included only junctional sequences and no quality scores, the filtering could not be the same as the filtering used for full-length reads. Sequences were annotated with PyIR, a Python wrapper for IgBLAST v1.9, using IMGT germline references to assign V/J genes and CDR3. Reads were filtered out if the reads had weak V/J assignments (E-value above 1e-6), no CDR3, stop codons, out-of-frame junctions, or ambiguous translated residues. V3J clonotypes were defined by identical inferred V gene, J gene, and CDR3 amino acid sequence. To compute the percentage overlap between repertoires, the number of shared unique clonotypes was divided by the size of the smaller repertoire. Three approaches were used to assess repertoire richness: RTK rarefaction, the Chao1 estimator, and Recon v2.1 estimates of unobserved clonotypes. Generation probabilities for all TCRbeta clonotypes obtained by the gDNA method from a few donors were computed using OLGA. What TCRdb holds here is the immuneACCESS table cut down to in-frame rearrangements. Part of the clones is not present; checked against another copy, under half of the missing clones reflect an unresolved V gene, and the others are unexplained. V and J calls and clone size are those listed in that table; D and trimming were worked out from the DNA. Within this sample are under 1 million clones, with around 93% of them counted one time only. Less than 25% of the sample belongs to the ten largest clones.

General study outcomes and caveats: Even with the large sequencing depth, rarefaction of the sorted-subset datasets indicated that sequencing was incomplete. Only blood was sampled, and tissue TCR repertoires likely differ from those in blood. Pairwise subsampling indicated that sequencing depth was expected to affect the degree of clonotype sharing among donors. Sharing across several donors was observed for about 5% of naive CD4, over 3% of naive CD8, about 2.3% of memory CD4, and 0.4% of memory CD8 clonotypes. Compared with non-shared clonotypes, clonotypes shared by all four sorted-subset donors had higher generation probabilities. Naive subsets generally had larger estimated clonotype richness than memory subsets. The small number of donors limited the genetic and exposure-history diversity represented.

Turning to this clone: Its antigen is still unknown. Per-base qualities were not stored, and no clone one base away is much larger.

This TCR derives from a man aged 25-45 years in good health. This chain joins TRBV6-1 to TRBJ2-5, with TRBD2 as a weak D call on 5 bases. The material sequenced was naive CD8+ T cells sorted from blood. Interpreted using the paper, the cell subset or site label stands for: CD45RA+CCR7+. CDR3 region: CASSEYLGRRQETQYF. The nucleotides read TGTGCCAGCAGTGAATATTTGGGGAGACGCCAAGAGACCCAGTACTTC.